Following are 12 T cell receptor beta chains from one sample sequenced in a study of blood T cells in healthy people across ages. Next came a second PCR, run for roughly 7 to 12 cycles, which used a sample-barcoded 5' primer along with a J-beta primer mix. TCRdb re-called the 5' RACE reads through MiXCR, storing one row per CDR3 protein. The data show about 1,600,000 distinct CDR3 sequences, 42% seen once. The specimen sequenced was blood. The origin of the receptors is a woman younger than 35 in good health.

The V call is TRBV12-3 or TRBV12-4, the J call TRBJ1-1; D perhaps matches TRBD1 (5 bases). Trimming took 5 bases from V and 5 from J, leaving 18 bases between them. The CDR3 length is 15 residues. DNA for the CDR3: TGTGCCAGCAGTACAACGCAGGGATATGGGACTGAAGCTTTCTTT. Protein: CASSTTQGYGTEAFF.

V gene TRBV2 combines with J gene TRBJ1-2, with a possible D match to TRBD1 (6 bases). The germline V gene has CDR1 SNHLY and CDR2 FYNNEI. V was cut by 2 bases and J by 8 bases, with 24 bases left in between. CDR3 length: 17 residues. CDR3 sequence: CASSELGGGQNFDGYTF. The CDR3 DNA is TGTGCCAGCAGTGAATTGGGTGGGGGACAAAACTTCGACGGCTACACCTTC. Variable domain in full (rest from reference TRBV2 and TRBJ1-2): EPEVTQTPSHQVTQMGQEVILRCVPISNHLYFYWYRQILGQKVEFLVSFYNNEISEKSEIFDDQFSVERPDGSNFTLKIRSTKLEDSAMYFCASSELGGGQNFDGYTFGSGTRLTVV.

The chain carries TRBV20-1 and TRBJ2-5; 8 nucleotides match TRBD2. CDR1 is DFQATT and CDR2 is SNEGSKA in the germline V gene (reference sequence). J lost 5 bases, V lost 2 bases, and 10 bases had no gene match. This CDR3 is built from 15 residues. DNA for the CDR3: TGCAGTGCTAGACCTCGGACTAGCATACGGGAGACCCAGTACTTC. It is translated as CSARPRTSIRETQYF.

J is TRBJ2-2 and V is TRBV4-1; 7 nucleotides agree with TRBD2. CDR1 MGHRA and CDR2 YSYEKL come from the germline V gene. Trimming cost V 0 bases and J 6 bases; bases outside gene matches: 7. This CDR3 has 16 residues. The CDR3 is CASSQDRAGVAGELFF. In nucleotides, the CDR3 is TGCGCCAGCAGCCAAGATAGGGCGGGAGTAGCCGGGGAGCTGTTTTTT.

This chain joins TRBV6-1 and TRBJ1-1, with D uncertain. This CDR3 region has 15 residues. The V gene's germline CDR1 is MNHNS and CDR2 SASEGT. Trimming stripped 7 bases from V and 3 bases from J, with 18 bases between. Written as DNA, the CDR3 is TGTGCCAGCACCCTTCACTCGGGTTCGCACACTGAAGCTTTCTTT. Amino acid sequence: CASTLHSGSHTEAFF.

V and J are TRBV20-1 and TRBJ1-6; no definite D call. Looked up from germline, CDR1 is DFQATT and CDR2 is SNEGSKA (reference sequence). The CDR3 length is 15 residues. V was pared by 6 bases and J by 8 bases, with 20 bases between. The chain's CDR3 is CSASPRDSPDSPLHF. The CDR3 DNA follows: TGCAGTGCCTCGCCACGCGACTCTCCGGATTCACCCCTCCACTTT.

J is TRBJ2-1 and V is TRBV3-1; D remains unclear. Germline assignment: CDR1 LGHDT and CDR2 YNNKEL (reference sequence). V was pared by 1 base and J by 5 bases, with 9 bases between. The CDR3 is 14 amino acids. The CDR3 DNA reads TGTGCCAGCAGCCAAGTGGCGAGCAACAATGAGCAGTTCTTC. It is translated as CASSQVASNNEQFF.

This chain connects TRBV6-2 or TRBV6-3 to TRBJ2-5; 14 nucleotides match TRBD2. Trimming took 7 bases from V and 11 from J; bases not matched to a gene: 24. This CDR3 region has 19 residues. Germline-derived CDR1 and CDR2 are MNHEY and SVGEGT. This CDR3 is CASTQPGLAGVGGYNEQYF. The CDR3 DNA reads TGTGCCAGCACCCAGCCGGGACTAGCGGGAGTAGGCGGCTACAATGAGCAGTACTTC.

This clonotype has only a few counts. The chain carries TRBV20-1 and TRBJ2-1; 11 nucleotides agree with TRBD2. The junction had 5 bases not matched to a gene; V was cut back by 0 bases and J by 4 bases. The CDR3 is 16 residues long. Looked up from germline, CDR1 is DFQATT and CDR2 is SNEGSKA (reference sequence). CDR3 nucleotide sequence: TGCAGTGCTAGAGACCCCACTAGCGGGAGATACAATGAGCAGTTCTTC. This encodes CSARDPTSGRYNEQFF.

In this sample, this clonotype turned up a few times. The chain carries TRBV30 and TRBJ2-3; perhaps D is TRBD1 or TRBD2 (5 bases each). Trimming took off 2 bases at V and 10 bases at J, with 22 bases between the two ends. This CDR3 contains 15 residues. Germline V lookup: CDR1 GTSNPN, CDR2 SVGIG (reference sequence). CDR3: CAWSWTGTSVGAQYF. For the CDR3, the DNA is TGTGCCTGGAGTTGGACGGGGACCTCAGTAGGGGCGCAGTATTTT.

The gene calls are TRBV7-2 and TRBJ2-5; D not certain. The CDR3 sequence is 14 residues long. The V gene's germline CDR1 is SGHTA and CDR2 FQGNSA. V was clipped by 7 bases and J by 11 bases, with 23 bases between them. The CDR3 is CASKSSRSDNEQYF. The CDR3 nucleotides are TGTGCCAGCAAGTCATCCCGTTCCGACAATGAGCAGTACTTC.

V usage is TRBV20-1 and J usage is TRBJ1-4; TRBD1 aligns across 9 bases. Germline-derived CDR1 and CDR2 are DFQATT and SNEGSKA (reference sequence). The CDR3 is 16 amino acids. Trimming cost V 4 bases and J 0 bases; bases outside gene matches: 6. CDR3 DNA sequence: TGCAGTGCTACCTACAGGGGGCAAGCAACTAATGAAAAACTGTTTTTT. Its protein product is CSATYRGQATNEKLFF.